The 13 T cell receptor beta chains given below trace back to one sample, sequenced in a study of blood T cell repertoires in COVID-19. Using immunoSEQ multiplex PCR, the repertoire was profiled, and TCRdb retains in-frame clones only, with some absent. In the table there are under 300,000 clones, roughly 88% of which are singletons. The sample was peripheral blood. Receptors originate from a woman aged 25 to 39 with active or convalescent COVID-19.

The sample holds one count of this clone. The V call is TRBV30, the J call TRBJ1-4; 9 bases line up with TRBD1. Trimming at V came to 3 bases and at J to 7 bases, leaving 3 bases not matched to a gene. The CDR3 spans 13 residues. Germline lookup yields CDR1 GTSNPN and CDR2 SVGIG (reference sequence). CDR3 in amino acids: CAWSHRGREKLFF. In nucleotides, the CDR3 is TGTGCCTGGAGCCACAGGGGGCGTGAAAAACTGTTTTTT.

This chain links TRBV7-9 with TRBJ2-7, with TRBD1 as a possible D gene (6 bases). The V end lost 4 bases, the J end lost 7 bases, and 14 bases lay between the germline ends. This CDR3 comprises 13 residues. CDR1 and CDR2 (germline): SEHNR, FQNEAQ (reference sequence). As DNA, the CDR3 is TGTGCCAGCAGCTCGGGAACAGGGCGGGAGCAGTACTTC. Translating it yields CASSSGTGREQYF. Combining the CDR3 with reference TRBV7-9 and TRBJ2-7 gives the whole variable domain DTGVSQNPRHKITKRGQNVTFRCDPISEHNRLYWYRQTLGQGPEFLTYFQNEAQLEKSRLLSDRFSAERPKGSFSTLEIQRTEQGDSAMYLCASSSGTGREQYFGPGTRLTVT.

The chain links TRBV24-1 to TRBJ2-7; TRBD1 aligns across 11 bases. The CDR3 runs to 16 residues. With 4 bases clipped from V and 1 base from J, the junction kept 5 bases outside the gene matches. Looked up from germline, CDR1 is KGHDR and CDR2 is SFDVKD. Here the CDR3 reads CATSDSGTGGSYEQYF. CDR3 DNA: TGTGCCACCAGTGACTCCGGGACAGGGGGTTCCTACGAGCAGTACTTC.

This rearrangement joins TRBV3-1 (or the pseudogene TRBV3-2) to TRBJ1-1, with 12 bases identical to TRBD1. Trimming at V came to 5 bases and at J to 2 bases, leaving 3 bases not matched to a gene. This CDR3 comprises 15 residues. Germline V CDR1 and CDR2: LGHDT, YNNKEL (reference sequence). CDR3 DNA: TGTGCCAGCAGCGGGACAGGGGGCCTTAACACTGAAGCTTTCTTT. Translation: CASSGTGGLNTEAFF.

The chain is built from TRBV2 and TRBJ1-1; D is undetermined. Germline CDR1 and CDR2: SNHLY and FYNNEI. CDR3 length equals 14 residues. The V end lost 5 bases, the J end lost 1 base, and 11 bases lay between the germline ends. CDR3 in amino acids: CASSHSRGNTEAFF. In nucleotides, the CDR3 is TGTGCCAGCAGTCACTCTAGAGGGAACACTGAAGCTTTCTTT.

Regarding this clone: Additional DNA sequences in this sample encode the identical CDR3. V is TRBV6-4 and J is TRBJ1-1, with a possible D match to TRBD1 (5 bases). Per germline, CDR1 MRHNA and CDR2 SNTAGT. The CDR3 sequence is 13 residues long. Deletions cut 6 bases from V and 4 bases from J, with 12 bases between. The CDR3 DNA follows: TGTGCCAGCAGCGCTGGACAAGCCACTGAAGCTTTCTTT. Its translation: CASSAGQATEAFF.

The sample holds one count of this clone. The gene calls are TRBV7-9 and TRBJ1-3; 7 bases align to TRBD1. V lost 2 bases and J lost 0; bases outside the gene matches: 1. Germline CDR1 and CDR2: SEHNR and FQNEAQ (reference sequence). This CDR3 is 15 amino acids long. The CDR3 protein is CASSLRQGSGNTIYF. The CDR3 DNA follows: TGTGCCAGCAGCTTACGACAGGGCTCTGGAAACACCATATATTTT.

This clone was observed once. V gene TRBV5-4 combines with J gene TRBJ1-2; 8 nucleotides agree with TRBD1. With 1 base clipped from V and 8 bases from J, the junction kept 13 bases outside the gene matches. The CDR3 is 16 residues long. The germline V gene has CDR1 SGHNT and CDR2 YYREEE (reference sequence). DNA for the CDR3: TGTGCCAGCAGCTTGCCTGGACAGGGAGGTTCTGAGGGCTACACCTTC. Its translation: CASSLPGQGGSEGYTF. Together with reference TRBV5-4 and TRBJ1-2, the CDR3 gives the full variable domain: ETGVTQSPTHLIKTRGQQVTLRCSSQSGHNTVSWYQQALGQGPQFIFQYYREEENGRGNFPPRFSGLQFPNYSSELNVNALELDDSALYLCASSLPGQGGSEGYTFGSGTRLTVV.

J is TRBJ1-3 and V is TRBV30, with no clear D. Germline CDR1 is GTSNPN and CDR2 is SVGIG (reference sequence). The CDR3 contains 14 residues. Between the trimmed V and J ends, which lost 4 bases and 0 bases, there was a span of 10 bases. The CDR3 DNA sequence: TGTGCCTGGAAGGTAGACTACTCTGGAAACACCATATATTTT. It codes for CAWKVDYSGNTIYF.

The chain links TRBV7-9 to TRBJ2-5; D gene ambiguous. CDR3 size: 13 residues. Trimming pared 5 bases from V and 2 bases from J, leaving 9 bases between. Germline lookup yields CDR1 SEHNR and CDR2 FQNEAQ (reference sequence). The CDR3 DNA follows: TGTGCCAGCAGCCCTGACTTACAAGAGACCCAGTACTTC. Translating gives CASSPDLQETQYF.

This clone was found a few times. CDR3 residues: CASRSFIQSSYNSPLHF. In DNA form, the CDR3 reads TGTGCCAGCAGGAGCTTTATACAGAGCTCCTATAATTCACCCCTCCACTTT. V usage is TRBV7-2 and J usage is TRBJ1-6, with D unresolved. CDR1 and CDR2 from the germline V gene are SGHTA and FQGNSA. V shed 6 bases and J shed 0 bases, with 15 bases lying between them. The CDR3 length is 17 residues.

The J gene is TRBJ2-5, the V gene TRBV30; 15 bases map to TRBD2. CDR3 length equals 18 residues. J lost 7 bases, V lost 4 bases, and 16 bases had no gene match. Germline lookup yields CDR1 GTSNPN and CDR2 SVGIG (reference sequence). The CDR3: CAWTLRTSGGVKSGTQYF. As DNA, the CDR3 is TGTGCCTGGACCCTTAGGACTAGCGGGGGGGTCAAAAGCGGGACCCAGTACTTC.

The rearrangement joins TRBV19 to TRBJ2-7; 7 nucleotides match TRBD1. Trimming removed 2 bases from V and 5 bases from J; junction bases left unmatched: 3. Germline loops: CDR1 LNHDA, CDR2 SQIVND (reference sequence). The CDR3 has 13 amino acids. For the CDR3, the DNA is TGTGCCAGTAGTATAAGGGGGCGGCACGAGCAGTACTTC. Its translation: CASSIRGRHEQYF.